This is a list of T cell receptor beta chains from one sample in a study of shared clonotypes between healthy human individuals. Sequencing was performed with immunoSEQ multiplex PCR; in TCRdb, only in-frame clones are kept and a portion is missing. Of about 590,000 clones listed, 95% are singletons. Sequenced: naive CD8+ T cells sorted from blood. Source of these receptors: a woman aged 25 to 39 in good health. The CDR3 runs from the conserved cysteine through the conserved F or W. The D gene is left open where the match is weak. Clone size is shown for a subset of rows, as once, few, many or a class of expanded clone.

clone_size cdr3_length j_call d_call v_call cdr3_aa cdr3_nt
. 13 TRBJ2-3 . TRBV7-3 CASSVDWGDTQYF TGTGCCAGCAGCGTTGACTGGGGGGATACGCAGTATTTT
. 15 TRBJ2-7 . TRBV28 CASNHPGEGCHEQYF TGTGCCAGCAACCACCCCGGGGAAGGGTGTCACGAGCAGTACTTC
. 17 TRBJ1-6 . TRBV2 CASSELAGTEYNSPLHF TGTGCCAGCAGTGAATTGGCAGGGACGGAGTATAATTCACCCCTCCACTTT
. 16 TRBJ2-1 . TRBV9 CASSVAIGSTTNEQFF TGTGCCAGCAGCGTAGCTATAGGATCTACAACGAATGAGCAGTTCTTC
. 15 TRBJ2-7 . TRBV19 CASSPDFRFSYEQYF TGTGCCAGTAGCCCGGACTTCCGCTTCTCCTACGAGCAGTACTTC
. 16 TRBJ2-4 . TRBV7-9 CASSSFSVGGWDIQYF TGTGCCAGCAGCTCCTTTTCAGTGGGAGGATGGGACATTCAGTACTTC
. 15 TRBJ2-7 TRBD2 TRBV14 CASSQDREGLYEQYF TGTGCCAGCAGCCAAGATCGGGAGGGCCTGTACGAGCAGTACTTC
. 20 TRBJ2-1 TRBD2 TRBV4-1 CASSRAWRLAGGSSYNEQFF TGCGCCAGCAGCCGAGCATGGAGGCTAGCGGGAGGGAGCTCCTACAATGAGCAGTTCTTC
. 15 TRBJ2-3 TRBD1 TRBV7-6 CASSSDREFTDTQYF TGTGCCAGCAGCTCAGACAGGGAGTTCACAGATACGCAGTATTTT
. 15 TRBJ1-1 . TRBV5-4 CASSPTRDPNTEAFF TGTGCCAGCAGCCCAACCAGGGACCCAAACACTGAAGCTTTCTTT
. 17 TRBJ1-2 . TRBV13 CASSFGRSSELIYGYTF TGTGCCAGCAGCTTTGGACGATCGTCCGAACTTATCTATGGCTACACCTTC
. 17 TRBJ2-5 . TRBV7-2 CASSRGVERLPQETQYF TGTGCCAGCAGCCGCGGGGTGGAAAGACTCCCTCAAGAGACCCAGTACTTC
. 17 TRBJ2-7 TRBD2 TRBV19 CASSILNLADKSYEQYF TGTGCCAGTAGTATCCTGAACCTAGCGGATAAGTCCTACGAGCAGTACTTC
. 14 TRBJ2-7 . TRBV14 CASSQDQEVYEQYF TGTGCCAGCAGCCAAGATCAAGAGGTCTACGAGCAGTACTTC
. 18 TRBJ2-2 . TRBV28 CASRRFFGAEANTGELFF TGTGCCAGCAGGAGATTTTTCGGGGCAGAAGCGAACACCGGGGAGCTGTTTTTT
. 12 TRBJ2-7 . TRBV6-1 CASSEGVRDKYF TGTGCCAGCAGTGAAGGGGTTCGGGACAAGTACTTC
. 13 TRBJ2-7 . TRBV27 CASSFGGGYEQYF TGTGCCAGCAGTTTTGGGGGTGGGTACGAGCAGTACTTC
. 12 TRBJ1-1 . TRBV7-9 CASSLRPLEAFF TGTGCCAGCAGCCTCCGACCGCTAGAAGCTTTCTTT
. 17 TRBJ2-7 TRBD2 TRBV4-1 CASSPSRTSGSRYEQYF TGCGCCAGCAGCCCCTCACGGACTAGCGGGAGTCGGTACGAGCAGTACTTC
. 16 TRBJ2-5 TRBD1 TRBV4-2 CASSQERGRDQETQYF TGTGCCAGCAGCCAAGAAAGGGGGCGGGACCAAGAGACCCAGTACTTC
few 16 TRBJ2-3 . TRBV2 CASSEFFGGGTDTQYF TGTGCCAGCAGTGAATTTTTCGGGGGCGGCACAGATACGCAGTATTTT
once 16 TRBJ2-4 TRBD2 TRBV5-4 CASSHTGTGLANIQYF TGTGCCAGCAGCCATACCGGAACGGGACTAGCTAACATTCAGTACTTC
. 15 TRBJ2-2 TRBD2 TRBV10-1 CASSDLAGGSGELFF TGCGCCAGCAGTGACCTAGCGGGAGGGTCCGGGGAGCTGTTTTTT
. 11 TRBJ2-1 . TRBV20-1 CSDRSINEQFF TGCAGTGACAGGTCTATCAATGAGCAGTTCTTC
once 15 TRBJ2-7 TRBD2 TRBV4-2 CASSQVTSGTYEQYF TGTGCCAGCAGCCAAGTGACTAGCGGGACCTACGAGCAGTACTTC